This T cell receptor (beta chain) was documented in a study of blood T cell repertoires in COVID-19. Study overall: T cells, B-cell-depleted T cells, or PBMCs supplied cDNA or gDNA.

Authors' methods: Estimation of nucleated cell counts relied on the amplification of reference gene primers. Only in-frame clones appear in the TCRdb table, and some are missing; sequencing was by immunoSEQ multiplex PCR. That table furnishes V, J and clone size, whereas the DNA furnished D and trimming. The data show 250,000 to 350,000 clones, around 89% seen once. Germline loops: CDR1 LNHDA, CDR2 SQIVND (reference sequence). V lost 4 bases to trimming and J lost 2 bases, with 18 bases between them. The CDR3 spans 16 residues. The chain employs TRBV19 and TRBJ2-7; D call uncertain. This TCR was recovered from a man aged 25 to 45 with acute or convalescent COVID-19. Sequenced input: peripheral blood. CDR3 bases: TGTGCCAGTAGTAATGACCAGGCCGTTGGAACCTACGAGCAGTACTTC. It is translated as CASSNDQAVGTYEQYF. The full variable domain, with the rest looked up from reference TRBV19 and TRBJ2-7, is DGGITQSPKYLFRKEGQNVTLSCEQNLNHDAMYWYRQDPGQGLRLIYYSQIVNDFQKGDIAEGYSVSREKKESFPLTVTSAQKNPTAFYLCASSNDQAVGTYEQYFGPGTRLTVT.